A single sample gave rise to the 2 T cell receptor beta chains below, sequenced in a study of blood T cell repertoires in COVID-19. The data were produced by immunoSEQ multiplex PCR, yet TCRdb's version contains in-frame clones alone and is incomplete. The profile shows about 270,000 clones, approximately 86% of them singletons. Sequenced material: peripheral blood. The receptors originated from a man aged 40-49 years with active or convalescent COVID-19.

The genes are TRBV5-8 and TRBJ2-3; 8 bases fit TRBD2. Germline V gives CDR1 SGHTS, CDR2 YDEGEE. The CDR3 covers 15 residues. V shed 1 base and J 1 base; nucleotides not matched to a gene: 2. The chain's CDR3 is CASSLTAGGTDTQYF. The DNA of the CDR3 is TGTGCCAGCAGCTTGACAGCGGGAGGCACAGATACGCAGTATTTT.

V is TRBV5-1 and J is TRBJ1-6, with TRBD1 identical over 8 bases. Unmatched junction bases numbered 12, after V lost 4 bases and J lost 6 bases. CDR3 length: 17 amino acids. The germline gives CDR1 SGHRS, CDR2 YFSETQ. The CDR3 loop is CASSAGRDRLSNSPLHF. The CDR3 nucleotides read TGCGCCAGCAGCGCCGGCCGGGACAGGCTATCTAATTCACCCCTCCACTTT.